These 16 T cell receptor beta chains originate from one sample sequenced in a study of post-analysis software for immune sequencing data. Study-wide results and caveats: TRBV5-6, TRBV5-1 and TRBV20-1 belonged to a set of roughly 5 TRBV segments that were more frequent in patients than controls.

Unique molecular identifiers had been added to the TCR beta cDNA libraries. TCRdb recomputed calls from the PCR reads with MiXCR, one row per CDR3 protein. Here the sample spans roughly 600,000 distinct CDR3 sequences, around 40% being singletons. Their antigens remain unidentified. The specimen sequenced was blood. The receptors stem from a girl aged 5-17 years with multiple sclerosis.

The J gene is TRBJ1-5, the V gene TRBV4-1; D unresolved. V shed 0 bases and J shed 3 bases, with 12 bases lying between them. The CDR3 has 16 amino acids. Looked up from germline, CDR1 is MGHRA and CDR2 is YSYEKL. CDR3 region: CASSQEADGINQPQHF. The CDR3 region has the DNA TGCGCCAGCAGCCAAGAGGCTGACGGAATCAATCAGCCCCAGCATTTT.

This clonotype has only a few counts. The rearrangement joins TRBV5-1 to TRBJ2-5, with a weak D call TRBD2 (5 bases). Germline V CDR1 and CDR2: SGHRS, YFSETQ. The CDR3 runs 15 residues. V was trimmed by 0 bases and J by 4 bases, leaving 13 bases between them. CDR3 sequence: CASSLAGVYRETQYF. CDR3 coding DNA: TGCGCCAGCAGCTTGGCCGGGGTTTATCGAGAGACCCAGTACTTC.

This clonotype was detected only a few times. The rearrangement links TRBV29-1 to TRBJ2-5; D tentatively fits TRBD1 or TRBD2 (5 bases each). Trimming removed 6 bases at V and 0 bases at J, with 8 bases between. Germline CDR1 SQVTM, CDR2 ANQGSEA. The CDR3 runs 12 residues. In nucleotides, the CDR3 is TGCAGCGTGGGGGAATACCAAGAGACCCAGTACTTC. This codes for CSVGEYQETQYF.

The chain recombines TRBV11-3 with TRBJ1-1; possibly TRBD1 for D (5 bases). In germline, CDR1 is SGHNT, CDR2 YENEEA. The CDR3 runs 18 residues. V was cut by 5 bases and J by 0 bases, with 22 bases left in between. CDR3 coding DNA: TGTGCCAGCAGCCCTCCCGGGGCAGGGAACCAAATGAACACTGAAGCTTTCTTT. Its protein product is CASSPPGAGNQMNTEAFF.

This clonotype came up once. The chain links TRBV7-9 to TRBJ1-1, with no clear D. Per the germline V gene, CDR1 is SEHNR and CDR2 is FQNEAQ (reference sequence). CDR3 length: 12 amino acids. The V end was cut by 5 bases, the J end by 6 bases, with 10 bases between. The CDR3 region is CASSQGRAEAFF. The CDR3 bases are TGTGCCAGCAGCCAAGGACGGGCTGAAGCTTTCTTT.

The rearrangement uses TRBV28 and TRBJ2-7, with unresolved D. V lost 5 bases and J lost 5, with 7 bases in between. CDR1 and CDR2 (germline): MDHEN, SYDVKM. The CDR3 extends over 11 amino acids. Here the CDR3 reads CASSTLDEQYF. The CDR3 nucleotides read TGTGCCAGCAGTACCCTCGACGAGCAGTACTTC.

The chain recombines TRBV12-3 or TRBV12-4 with TRBJ2-1, with D possibly being TRBD1 or TRBD2 (7 bases each). The CDR3 spans 12 residues. V dropped 6 bases and J dropped 8 bases, with 11 bases sitting between them. CDR3 region: CASSRGGDEQFF. For the CDR3, the DNA is TGTGCCAGCAGCAGGGGGGGGGATGAGCAGTTCTTC.

This clonotype was seen a few times. The V gene is TRBV6-1, the J gene TRBJ1-4; D perhaps matches TRBD1 (5 bases). The CDR3 extends over 15 amino acids. CDR1 is MNHNS, CDR2 SASEGT, per germline. The ends were cut back, 2 bases at V and 6 bases at J, with 13 bases in the middle. The CDR3 coding sequence is TGTGCCAGCAGTGAATCTGGGGGGGTTCATGAAAAACTGTTTTTT. It encodes CASSESGGVHEKLFF.

This clonotype has more than one count but fewer than ten. The chain links TRBV12-3 or TRBV12-4 to TRBJ2-6; D might be TRBD1 (6 bases). V was pared by 2 bases and J by 1 base, with 12 bases between. This CDR3 has 17 residues. The CDR3 DNA is TGTGCCAGCAGTTTAACAGGGCCGTCATCTGGGGCCAACGTCCTGACTTTC. Translated, it gives CASSLTGPSSGANVLTF.

This clonotype occurred once. This chain connects TRBV5-1 to TRBJ2-7; D remains ambiguous. Germline V gives CDR1 SGHRS, CDR2 YFSETQ. This CDR3 spans 14 amino acids. Trimming took 7 bases from V and 3 from J, leaving 17 bases between them. The CDR3, as DNA: TGCGCCAGCCGTCAGGCAGGACGGTTCTACGAGCAGTACTTC. Translating it yields CASRQAGRFYEQYF.

The CDR3 bases are TGTGCCAGCAGATTGGCGCGAGGGGGCTACACCTTC. Translating gives CASRLARGGYTF. V gene TRBV12-3 or TRBV12-4 combines with J gene TRBJ1-2; D is unresolved. CDR3 length: 12 amino acids. The germline V and J ends were trimmed by 6 bases and 8 bases, with 13 bases remaining between them.

On this clonotype itself: This sequence may be a read error, since a much larger clone differs from it by one base. The gene calls are TRBV7-9 and TRBJ2-7; D perhaps matches TRBD1 (6 bases). The CDR3 length is 16 residues. V lost 5 bases and J lost 5, with 22 bases in between. Germline V CDR1 and CDR2: SEHNR, FQNEAQ (reference sequence). This CDR3 reads CASSIPRTEGDNEQYF. As DNA, the CDR3 is TGTGCCAGCAGCATACCCCGGACAGAGGGTGACAACGAGCAGTACTTC.

The chain joins TRBV4-1 to TRBJ1-6, with 10 bases lining up with TRBD1. Germline V CDR1 and CDR2: MGHRA, YSYEKL. V trimming: 0 bases; J trimming: 10 bases; junction bases outside the gene matches: 6. This CDR3 region has 16 residues. The CDR3 DNA sequence: TGCGCCAGCAGCCAAGATGGACAGGGGGTTCGGTCACCCCTCCACTTT. Translation gives CASSQDGQGVRSPLHF.

The V call is TRBV20-1, the J call TRBJ1-4, with D uncertain. CDR1 DFQATT and CDR2 SNEGSKA come from the germline V gene (reference sequence). Trimming stripped 6 bases from V and 8 bases from J, with 16 bases between. The CDR3 sequence is 13 residues long. CDR3 in DNA: TGCAGTGCCCCAAACGGAGGTTACGAAAAACTGTTTTTT. This gives the protein CSAPNGGYEKLFF.

The CDR3 reads CASSLTSVPYEQYF. The DNA for the CDR3 is TGTGCCAGCAGCTTAACTAGCGTGCCCTACGAGCAGTACTTC. The chain recombines TRBV7-9 with TRBJ2-7, with 7 bases identical to TRBD2. The CDR3 is 14 amino acids. The J segment lost 2 bases and the V segment lost 2 bases, leaving 3 bases of the junction unmatched. Germline CDR1 SEHNR, CDR2 FQNEAQ (reference sequence).

The V gene is TRBV5-1, the J gene TRBJ2-7; no definite D call. V was trimmed by 0 bases and J by 5 bases, leaving 12 bases between them. The CDR3 contains 14 residues. Germline V CDR1 and CDR2: SGHRS, YFSETQ. The DNA of the CDR3 is TGCGCCAGCAGCTTGGCCCAAAACACGGACGAGCAGTACTTC. Protein sequence: CASSLAQNTDEQYF. Together with reference TRBV5-1 and TRBJ2-7, the CDR3 gives the full variable domain: KAGVTQTPRYLIKTRGQQVTLSCSPISGHRSVSWYQQTPGQGLQFLFEYFSETQRNKGNFPGRFSGRQFSNSRSEMNVSTLELGDSALYLCASSLAQNTDEQYFGPGTRLTVT.